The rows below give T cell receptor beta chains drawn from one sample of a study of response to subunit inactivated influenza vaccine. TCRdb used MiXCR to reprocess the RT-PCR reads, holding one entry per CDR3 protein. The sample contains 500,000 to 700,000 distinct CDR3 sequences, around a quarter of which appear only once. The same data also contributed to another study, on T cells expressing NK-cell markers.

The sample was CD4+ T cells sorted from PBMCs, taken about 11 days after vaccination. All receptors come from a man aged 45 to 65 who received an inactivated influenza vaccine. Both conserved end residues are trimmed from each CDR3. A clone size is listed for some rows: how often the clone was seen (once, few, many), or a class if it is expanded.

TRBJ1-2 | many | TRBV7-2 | ASSLVPEVPYGYT
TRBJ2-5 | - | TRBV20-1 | SARGAASGSEETQY
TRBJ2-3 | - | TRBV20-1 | SARGGFTDTQY
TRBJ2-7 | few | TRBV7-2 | ASSHYPGRGSNDEQY
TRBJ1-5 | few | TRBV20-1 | SARQGASNQPQH
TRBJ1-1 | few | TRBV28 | ASTPRGASTEAF
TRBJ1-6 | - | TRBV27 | ASSLRTDPYNSPLH
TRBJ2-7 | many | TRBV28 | ASNPGTVASSYEQY
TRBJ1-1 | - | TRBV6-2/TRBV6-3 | ASSYEGSFSTTEAF
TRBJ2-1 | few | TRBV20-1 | SANPMTGARNEQF
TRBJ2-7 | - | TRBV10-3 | AISASTRSDEQY
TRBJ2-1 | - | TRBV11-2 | ASSLSFRRLAENNEQF
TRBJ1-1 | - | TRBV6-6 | ASSLGELAF
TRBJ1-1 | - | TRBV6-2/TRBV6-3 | ASSYDSYTEAF
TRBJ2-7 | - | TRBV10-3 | AIQGSSYEQY
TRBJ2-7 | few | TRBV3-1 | ASSEPGHEQY
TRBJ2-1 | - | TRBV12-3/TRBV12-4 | ASSLESGTIGEQF
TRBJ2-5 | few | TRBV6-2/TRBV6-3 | ASSYRLAGDNQETQY
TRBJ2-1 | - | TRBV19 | ASSELAGGMNEQF
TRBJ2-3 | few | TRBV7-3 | ASSPQGRGTDTQY
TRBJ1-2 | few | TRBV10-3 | AISEMADANYGYT
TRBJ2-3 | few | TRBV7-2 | ASSLGQGRSDTQY
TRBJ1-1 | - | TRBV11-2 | ASSLVQGGGVEAF
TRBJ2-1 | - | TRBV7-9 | ASSPPGVSYNEQF
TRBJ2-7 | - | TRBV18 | ASSPAGGAGEQY
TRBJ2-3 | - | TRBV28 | ASSYQGAGDTQY
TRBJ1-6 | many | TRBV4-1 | ASSPWKEVDSPLH
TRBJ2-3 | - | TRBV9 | ASSVVPRGDTQY
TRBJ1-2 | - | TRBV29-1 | SVQTGGGYT
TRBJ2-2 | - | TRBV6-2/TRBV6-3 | ASSHPKITATGELF
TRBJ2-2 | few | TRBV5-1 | ASSLEGQASGELF
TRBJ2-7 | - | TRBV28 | ASRVTGFEQY
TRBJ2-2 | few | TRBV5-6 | ASSPRGYNTGELF
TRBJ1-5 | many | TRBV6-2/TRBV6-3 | ASRRTQLQPQH
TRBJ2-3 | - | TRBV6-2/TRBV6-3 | ASSYLGGPDTQY
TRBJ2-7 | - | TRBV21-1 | ASSKGESSYEQY
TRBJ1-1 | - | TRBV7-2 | ASSRDRDVSFGTEAF
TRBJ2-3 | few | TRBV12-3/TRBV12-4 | ASTPRLVADTQY
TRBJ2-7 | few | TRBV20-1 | SARDLSGRAYEQY
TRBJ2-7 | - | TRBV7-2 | ASSLTGPASYEQY
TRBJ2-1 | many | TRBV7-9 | ASSGSGNEQF
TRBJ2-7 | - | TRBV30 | AWKKGQSSYEQY
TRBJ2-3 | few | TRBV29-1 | SVEGGRTDTQY
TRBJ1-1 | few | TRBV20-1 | SARARTTEAF
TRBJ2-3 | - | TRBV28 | ASSLGKRGGSTDTQY
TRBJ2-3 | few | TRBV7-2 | ASSLDPGGDTQY
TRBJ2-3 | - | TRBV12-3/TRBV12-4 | ASSWGRTSGDTQY
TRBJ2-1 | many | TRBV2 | ASRDTGVHEQF
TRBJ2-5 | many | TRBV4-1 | ASSQEGLPGETQY